Listed here are 7 T cell receptor beta chains from one sample, sequenced in a study of cytomegalovirus exposure and HLA in healthy donors (TCRdb year 2017). Libraries came from the immunoSEQ multiplex PCR assay. The multiplex PCR relied on a mix of 60 forward primers for TCR Vbeta segments and 13 reverse primers for TCR Jbeta segments. The source is immuneACCESS, and TCRdb retained only in-frame sequences with V and J called. Part of the clones is not carried over; for the studies checked, unresolved V genes explain less than half of this, and the remainder is unexplained. The sample yields under 150,000 clones; 55% to 85% were counted once. Less than 2.5% of the sample is in the top ten clones. Input material: PBMCs. The receptors derive from a man aged 35 to 55 in good health and CMV-seronegative.

This clone was detected a few times. The chain has TRBV2 and TRBJ1-5; D is unresolved. The germline V gene encodes CDR1 SNHLY and CDR2 FYNNEI. CDR3 length: 12 amino acids. The CDR3 DNA reads as TGTGCAGCGGCCAGCGATAATCAGCCCCAGCATTTT. Its translation: CAAASDNQPQHF.

V gene TRBV6-6 combines with J gene TRBJ1-1; no definite D call. Germline-derived CDR1 and CDR2 are MNHNY and SVGAGI (reference sequence). V shed 0 bases and J shed 5 bases, with 13 bases lying between them. The CDR3 has 15 residues. CDR3 in amino acids: CASSYSGSGRTEAFF. The CDR3 DNA is TGTGCCAGCAGTTACTCGGGCAGTGGTAGGACTGAAGCTTTCTTT.

V and J are TRBV9 and TRBJ2-3, with 14 bases aligning to TRBD2. The V and J ends lost 2 bases and 0 bases, in that order; junction bases with no gene match: 2. This CDR3 contains 17 residues. From germline, CDR1 is SGDLS and CDR2 YYNGEE. Here the CDR3 reads CASSVTSGGASTDTQYF. CDR3 nucleotide sequence: TGTGCCAGCAGCGTGACTAGCGGGGGGGCAAGCACAGATACGCAGTATTTT.

The gene calls are TRBV28 and TRBJ1-6; no firm D call. V was clipped by 5 bases and J by 8 bases, with 13 bases between them. CDR1 and CDR2 from the germline V gene are MDHEN and SYDVKM. The CDR3 covers 14 residues. The CDR3 nucleotides read TGTGCCAGCAGTCCCGGCAGGCACGATTCACCCCTCCACTTT. Its translation is CASSPGRHDSPLHF. The whole variable domain, filled in from reference TRBV28 and TRBJ1-6, reads DVKVTQSSRYLVKRTGEKVFLECVQDMDHENMFWYRQDPGLGLRLIYFSYDVKMKEKGDIPEGYSVSREKKERFSLILESASTNQTSMYLCASSPGRHDSPLHFGNGTRLTVT.

The genes are TRBV27 and TRBJ1-1; D is unresolved. The CDR3 extends over 15 amino acids. V lost 3 bases and J 3 bases, leaving 14 bases between the germline ends. The germline CDR1 and CDR2 sequences are MNHEY and SMNVEV (reference sequence). As DNA, the CDR3 is TGTGCCAGCAGTTTGTATAGGGTGGGAGACACTGAAGCTTTCTTT. This encodes CASSLYRVGDTEAFF.

Turning to this clone: At one boundary the junction diverges from the germline segment, which might be a read error. The chain is built from TRBV5-4 and TRBJ2-7, with 7 positions matching TRBD1. Germline CDR1 SGHNT, CDR2 YYREEE (reference sequence). The CDR3 runs to 12 residues. The DNA of the CDR3 is TGTGCCAGCAGCCAAACAGGGGCTGACCCACACTTC. This translates into CASSQTGADPHF.

The chain links TRBV5-1 to TRBJ2-2; TRBD1 matches 11 bases. The CDR3 spans 16 residues. Germline assignment: CDR1 SGHRS and CDR2 YFSETQ. Unmatched junction bases numbered 7, after V lost 5 bases and J lost 4 bases. CDR3 bases: TGCGCCAGCAGTTACGGACAGGGGGCGCCCACCGGGGAGCTGTTTTTT. This translates into CASSYGQGAPTGELFF.